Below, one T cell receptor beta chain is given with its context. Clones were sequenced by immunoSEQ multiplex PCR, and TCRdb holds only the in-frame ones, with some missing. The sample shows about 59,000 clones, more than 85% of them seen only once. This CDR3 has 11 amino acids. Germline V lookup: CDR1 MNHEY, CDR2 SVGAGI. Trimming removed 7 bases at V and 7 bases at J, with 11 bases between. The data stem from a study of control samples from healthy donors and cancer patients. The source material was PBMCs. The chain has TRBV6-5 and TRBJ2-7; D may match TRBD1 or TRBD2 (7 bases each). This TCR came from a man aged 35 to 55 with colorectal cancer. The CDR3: CASNRGGEQYF. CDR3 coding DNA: TGTGCCAGCAACAGGGGAGGGGAGCAGTACTTC.